Reported below is one T cell receptor (beta chain). These data are taken from a study of cytomegalovirus exposure and HLA in healthy donors. The CDR3 runs to 17 residues. The V gene's germline CDR1 is PRHDT and CDR2 FYEKMQ (reference sequence). With 0 bases clipped from V and 8 bases from J, the junction kept 11 bases outside the gene matches. 13 Jbeta primers and 60 Vbeta primers were used for the PCR. Some clones are missing from TCRdb's copy, which holds only in-frame ones; the method was immunoSEQ multiplex PCR. The repertoire consists of some 180,000 clones, with around four fifths occurring once and the leading ten covering roughly 1.5%.

The rearrangement uses TRBV13 and TRBJ1-2, with 11 bases fitting TRBD1. This receptor was obtained from a man aged 18 to 30 in good health and CMV-seronegative. The sequencing input was PBMCs. CDR3 amino acids: CASSLGGQGDPPGGYTF. Here the CDR3 DNA reads TGTGCCAGCAGCTTAGGGGGACAGGGGGATCCCCCGGGGGGCTACACCTTC.